This T cell receptor beta chain was profiled in a study of Graves' ophthalmopathy and Graves' hyperthyroidism. In the study overall: At initial diagnosis, peripheral blood was obtained, and this preceded any treatment. General study results and limits: Blood samples also showed most expanded thyroid clonotypes exceeding 0.001 frequency. Ophthalmopathy could be told apart from stable hyperthyroidism by a 13-signature model (about 90% sensitivity, approximately 81% specificity).

The TCR beta CDR3 regions underwent amplification from RNA transcripts. The library came from an HTBI-primed first-round RT-PCR and a second-round multiplex PCR. Via MiXCR, TCRdb re-called the multiplex PCR reads, giving one row per CDR3 protein. The repertoire includes about 480,000 distinct CDR3 sequences, 13% to 15% of them detected once, and over 8% sits in the top ten. This clonotype was recorded many times. Its antigen is not known. V was shortened by 7 bases and J by 1 base, with 16 bases between the two germline ends. Germline V CDR1 and CDR2: MNHEY, SVGEGT. This CDR3 has 15 amino acids. This clonotype was sampled from a woman in her 30s with Graves' ophthalmopathy. Sequencing used blood. The chain is built from TRBV6-2 or TRBV6-3 and TRBJ1-1; D is undetermined. CDR3 sequence: CASIRDFLRNTEAFF. Written as DNA, the CDR3 is TGTGCCAGCATCCGGGATTTCTTGAGGAACACTGAAGCTTTCTTT.